This T cell receptor beta chain was identified during a study of human T cells and chemical hapten exposure. Overall study results and limits: Sensitizing to DPC left TCRs with a frequency above 1 in 1000 unaltered. Counts of TCRs expanded at PT1 correlated positively with patch test score.

Time point indicated: patch test 3, about 24 weeks after DPC sensitization. Indicated treatment: therapeutic diphenylcyclopropenone sensitization with weekly scalp DPC. Trimming removed 5 bases at V and 5 bases at J, with 21 bases between. Germline loops: CDR1 MNHNY, CDR2 SVGAGI (reference sequence). The CDR3 has 16 amino acids. TCRdb re-called the RACE reads with MiXCR, one entry per CDR3 protein. The table shows roughly 100,000 distinct CDR3 sequences, with approximately 36% occurring only once. A word on this clonotype: Its antigen is undetermined.

This TCR was recovered from a man in his forties with alopecia areata. Some clones in this sample may be carry-over from other donors' samples. The specimen was whole blood, collected in connection with sensitization to the hapten diphenylcyclopropenone (DPC). The V call is TRBV6-6, the J call TRBJ1-1, with D hard to call. CDR3 residues: CASSTPPEGERTEAFF. DNA of the CDR3: TGTGCCAGCAGTACCCCTCCCGAGGGAGAAAGAACTGAAGCTTTCTTT.